Sequencing of this T cell receptor (beta chain) was carried out in a study of cytomegalovirus exposure and HLA in healthy donors. About the research overall: According to later analysis, the same platform produced the 110 or so validation and around 730 first-cohort repertoires.

The V end lost 2 bases, the J end lost 5 bases, and 10 bases lay between the germline ends. The V gene's germline CDR1 is SGHDT and CDR2 YYEEEE. There are 13 residues in the CDR3. Clones were sequenced by immunoSEQ multiplex PCR, and TCRdb holds only the in-frame ones, with some missing. In the table there are 110,000 to 150,000 clones, roughly 93% of which are singletons. The clonotype was recovered from a man aged 18 to 30 in good health and CMV-seropositive. Sequenced material: PBMCs. This chain uses TRBV5-6 with TRBJ1-1; perhaps TRBD1 as D (5 bases). The CDR3 is CASSLPGLTEAFF. CDR3 nucleotide sequence: TGTGCCAGCAGCTTACCAGGGTTGACTGAAGCTTTCTTT.